This is a list of T cell receptor beta chains from one sample in a study of regulatory T cells in long-lasting Graves disease. TCRdb fed the multiplex PCR reads into MiXCR, producing one record per CDR3 protein. The table lists about 440,000 distinct CDR3 sequences, roughly 17% of them singletons. These data were likewise used in another study, on T cells in Graves' hyperthyroidism and ophthalmopathy.

The sequenced sample was peripheral blood mononuclear cells (PBMCs), obtained at new diagnosis, from a patient treated with antithyroid drugs. The receptors originated from a young woman with Graves disease. Each CDR3 is given with its conserved first and last residue. Each record gives: J gene, D gene, V gene, clone size, CDR3 protein, CDR3 DNA. A D gene is named only where the DNA matches it firmly. Some rows have no size entry. The others give once, few or many, or a class for an expanded clone.

TRBJ1-3	.	TRBV27	many	CASSFGGRGNTIYF	TGTGCCAGCAGTTTCGGGGGACGGGGTAACACCATATATTTT
TRBJ1-4	TRBD1	TRBV11-2	many	CASSRDRPYNEKLFF	TGTGCCAGCAGCCGGGACAGGCCTTATAATGAAAAACTGTTTTTT
TRBJ2-1	.	TRBV6-5	few	CASSLIESSYNEQFF	TGTGCCAGCAGTTTGATCGAGAGCTCCTACAATGAGCAGTTCTTC
TRBJ2-7	TRBD1	TRBV29-1	many	CSVRAGTGGSYEQYF	TGCAGCGTCCGAGCCGGGACAGGAGGCTCCTACGAGCAGTACTTC
TRBJ2-3	.	TRBV13	.	CASSFFSPQSSTDTQYF	TGTGCCAGCAGCTTTTTTTCCCCACAGTCTAGCACAGATACGCAGTATTTT
TRBJ2-7	TRBD2	TRBV6-2/TRBV6-3	many	CASSDGTYRGLAEKKYEQYF	TGTGCCAGCAGTGACGGGACTTACAGGGGACTAGCGGAAAAAAAGTACGAGCAGTACTTC
TRBJ1-3	.	TRBV7-9	few	CASSNRDMISGNTIYF	TGTGCCAGCAGCAACCGGGACATGATCTCTGGAAACACCATATATTTT
TRBJ2-2	.	TRBV28	many	CASSLFEGYTGELFF	TGTGCCAGCAGTTTATTCGAGGGGTACACCGGGGAGCTGTTTTTT
TRBJ1-5	.	TRBV7-8	many	CASSLGDTNQPQHF	TGTGCCAGCAGCTTAGGGGACACAAATCAGCCCCAGCATTTT
TRBJ2-7	TRBD1	TRBV7-9	many	CASSRQGAVNVQYF	TGTGCCAGCAGCCGGCAGGGGGCGGTGAATGTGCAGTACTTC
TRBJ1-1	.	TRBV20-1	many	CSAMKGPNTEAFF	TGCAGTGCCATGAAGGGTCCGAACACTGAAGCTTTCTTT
TRBJ2-5	.	TRBV2	many	CASVGSEETQYF	TGTGCCAGCGTTGGTAGTGAAGAGACCCAGTACTTC
TRBJ1-1	.	TRBV20-1	many	CSARGTTNTEAFF	TGCAGTGCTAGAGGGACGACTAACACTGAAGCTTTCTTT
TRBJ2-3	.	TRBV19	.	CASSKVDGTDTQYF	TGTGCCAGTAGTAAGGTGGACGGGACAGATACGCAGTATTTT
TRBJ2-7	TRBD2	TRBV27	.	CASSFTSGGSYEQYF	TGTGCCAGCAGTTTTACTAGCGGGGGTTCCTACGAGCAGTACTTC
TRBJ2-7	TRBD2	TRBV27	many	CASSLFAGAYEQYF	TGTGCCAGCAGTTTATTTGCGGGGGCCTACGAGCAGTACTTC
TRBJ2-7	TRBD1	TRBV27	many	CASSLSLTGSGEQYF	TGTGCCAGCAGTTTATCTTTGACAGGGTCGGGCGAGCAGTACTTC
TRBJ2-5	.	TRBV29-1	many	CSVEDLTELEETQYF	TGCAGCGTTGAAGACTTGACCGAGTTGGAGGAGACCCAGTACTTC
TRBJ2-2	TRBD2	TRBV11-3	many	CASSLGPAGVTGELFF	TGTGCCAGCAGCTTAGGTCCAGCGGGAGTTACCGGGGAGCTGTTTTTT
TRBJ2-5	TRBD1	TRBV12-3/TRBV12-4	many	CASSYGQGAGETQYF	TGTGCCAGCAGTTACGGACAGGGGGCCGGGGAGACCCAGTACTTC
TRBJ1-5	.	TRBV2	many	CASSGPNSNQPQHF	TGTGCCAGCAGTGGGCCCAATAGCAATCAGCCCCAGCATTTT